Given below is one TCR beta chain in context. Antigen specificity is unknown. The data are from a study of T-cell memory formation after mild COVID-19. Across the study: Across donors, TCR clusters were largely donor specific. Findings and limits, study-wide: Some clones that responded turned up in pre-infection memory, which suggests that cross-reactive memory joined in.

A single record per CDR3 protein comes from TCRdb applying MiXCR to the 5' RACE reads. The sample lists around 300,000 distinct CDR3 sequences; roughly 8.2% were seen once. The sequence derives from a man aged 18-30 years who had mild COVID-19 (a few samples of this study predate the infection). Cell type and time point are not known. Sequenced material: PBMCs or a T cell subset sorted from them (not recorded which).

In DNA form, the CDR3 reads TGTGCCATCAGTGAGGGGGTCCCAAATGAAAAACTGTTTTTT. It translates to CAISEGVPNEKLFF. V is TRBV10-3 and J is TRBJ1-4, with D unclear. This CDR3 is 14 amino acids long. V dropped 2 bases and J dropped 5 bases, with 9 bases sitting between them. Germline CDR1 is ENHRY and CDR2 is SYGVKD.